Each of the 2 T cell receptor beta chains below was sequenced from the same sample in a study of cytomegalovirus exposure and HLA in healthy donors. Produced via immunoSEQ multiplex PCR; TCRdb's table is partial and in-frame only. Of under 140,000 clones in the sample, roughly 88% were seen once. Sequenced input: PBMCs. All receptors come from a young woman in good health and CMV-seropositive.

The rearrangement uses TRBV6-6 and TRBJ2-7; 8 bases agree with TRBD1. Germline CDR1 and CDR2: MNHNY and SVGAGI (reference sequence). V shed 5 bases and J 13 bases; nucleotides not matched to a gene: 7. CDR3 length equals 11 residues. The CDR3 reads CASSRQGMYYF. CDR3 DNA sequence: TGTGCCAGCAGTCGACAGGGGATGTACTACTTC.

The chain links TRBV18 to TRBJ1-2; 7 nucleotides line up with TRBD1. Losses at the gene ends were 3 bases for V and 0 bases for J; bases not matched to a gene: 4. In germline, CDR1 is KGHSH, CDR2 LQKENI. The length of the CDR3 is 15 residues. The CDR3 reads CASSPDRVSNYGYTF. The CDR3 region has the DNA TGTGCCAGCTCACCCGACAGGGTATCTAACTATGGCTACACCTTC.